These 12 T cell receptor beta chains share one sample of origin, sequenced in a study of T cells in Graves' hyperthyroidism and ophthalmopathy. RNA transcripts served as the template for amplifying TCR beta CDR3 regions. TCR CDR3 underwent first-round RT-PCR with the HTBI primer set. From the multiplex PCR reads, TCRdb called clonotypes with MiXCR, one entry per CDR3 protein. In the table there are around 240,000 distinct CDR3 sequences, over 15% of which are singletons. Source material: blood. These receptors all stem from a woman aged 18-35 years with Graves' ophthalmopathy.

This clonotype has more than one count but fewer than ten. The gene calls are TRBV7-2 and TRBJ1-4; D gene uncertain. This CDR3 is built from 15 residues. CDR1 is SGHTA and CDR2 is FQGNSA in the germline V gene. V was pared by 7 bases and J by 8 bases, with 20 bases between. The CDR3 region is CASTTRSEAREKLFF. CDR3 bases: TGTGCCAGCACCACGCGGTCGGAGGCTCGGGAAAAACTGTTTTTT.

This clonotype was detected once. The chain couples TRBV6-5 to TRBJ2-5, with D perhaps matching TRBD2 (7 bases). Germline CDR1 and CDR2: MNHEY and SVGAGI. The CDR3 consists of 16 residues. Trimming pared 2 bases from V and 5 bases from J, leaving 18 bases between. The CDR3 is CASSYPPWGGRETQYF. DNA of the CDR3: TGTGCCAGCAGTTACCCCCCTTGGGGGGGCCGGGAGACCCAGTACTTC.

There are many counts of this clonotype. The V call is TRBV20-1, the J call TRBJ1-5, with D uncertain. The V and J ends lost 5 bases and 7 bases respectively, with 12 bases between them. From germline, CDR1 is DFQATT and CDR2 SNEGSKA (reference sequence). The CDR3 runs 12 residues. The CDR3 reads CSAGKGRQPQHF. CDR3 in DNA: TGCAGTGCTGGAAAAGGACGGCAGCCCCAGCATTTT.

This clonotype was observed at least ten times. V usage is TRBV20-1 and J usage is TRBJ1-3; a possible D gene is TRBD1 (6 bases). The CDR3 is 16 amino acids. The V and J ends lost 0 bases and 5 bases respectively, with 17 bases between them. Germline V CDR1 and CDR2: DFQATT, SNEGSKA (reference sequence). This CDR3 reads CSAREALDRGRNTIYF. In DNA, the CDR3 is TGCAGTGCTAGAGAGGCGCTGGACAGAGGGAGAAACACCATATATTTT.

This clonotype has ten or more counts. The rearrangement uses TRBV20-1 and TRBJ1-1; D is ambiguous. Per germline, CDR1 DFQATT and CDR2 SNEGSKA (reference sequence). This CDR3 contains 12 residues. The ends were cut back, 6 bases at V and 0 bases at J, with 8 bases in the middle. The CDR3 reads CSASLMNTEAFF. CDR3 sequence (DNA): TGCAGTGCATCACTAATGAACACTGAAGCTTTCTTT.

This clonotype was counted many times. CDR3 amino acids: CASSPTGTEGEQYF. The CDR3 nucleotides read TGTGCCAGCTCTCCGACCGGGACAGAAGGAGAGCAGTACTTC. The gene calls are TRBV18 and TRBJ2-7; 7 bases align to TRBD1. The ends lost 6 bases at V and 7 bases at J; junction bases unmatched: 12. Germline assignment: CDR1 KGHSH and CDR2 LQKENI. This CDR3 spans 14 amino acids.

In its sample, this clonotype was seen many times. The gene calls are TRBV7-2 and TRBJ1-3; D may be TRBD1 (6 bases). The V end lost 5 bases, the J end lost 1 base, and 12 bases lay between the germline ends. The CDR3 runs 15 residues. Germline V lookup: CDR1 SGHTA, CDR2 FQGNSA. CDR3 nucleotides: TGTGCCAGCAGCCGAAACAGGGATTCTGGAAACACCATATATTTT. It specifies CASSRNRDSGNTIYF.

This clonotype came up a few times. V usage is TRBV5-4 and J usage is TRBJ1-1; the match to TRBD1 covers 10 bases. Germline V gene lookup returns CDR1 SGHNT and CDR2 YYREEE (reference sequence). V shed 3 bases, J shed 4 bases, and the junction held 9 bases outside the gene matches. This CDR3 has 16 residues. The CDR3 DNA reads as TGTGCCAGCAGCTCGGGACAGGGGATCGGTAGCACTGAAGCTTTCTTT. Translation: CASSSGQGIGSTEAFF.

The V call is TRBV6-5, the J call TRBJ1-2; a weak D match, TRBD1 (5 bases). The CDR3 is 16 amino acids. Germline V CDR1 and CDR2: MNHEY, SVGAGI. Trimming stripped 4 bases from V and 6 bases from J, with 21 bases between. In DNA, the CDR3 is TGTGCCAGCAGTTTATGGGGGGAGGACGGAGAGCATGGCTACACCTTC. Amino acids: CASSLWGEDGEHGYTF.

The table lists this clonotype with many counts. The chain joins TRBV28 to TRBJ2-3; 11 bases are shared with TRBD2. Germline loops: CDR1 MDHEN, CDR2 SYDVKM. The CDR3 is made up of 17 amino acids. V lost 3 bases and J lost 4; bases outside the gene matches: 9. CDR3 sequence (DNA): TGTGCCAGCAGTTTTTCGCTAGCGGGGGGCCATCCAGATACGCAGTATTTT. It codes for CASSFSLAGGHPDTQYF.

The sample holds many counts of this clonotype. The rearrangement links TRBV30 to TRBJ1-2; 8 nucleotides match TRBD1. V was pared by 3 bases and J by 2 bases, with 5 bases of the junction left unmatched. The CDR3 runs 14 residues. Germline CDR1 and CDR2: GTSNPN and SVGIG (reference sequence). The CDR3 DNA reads TGTGCCTGGAGACGGACAGGGACCAACTATGGCTACACCTTC. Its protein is CAWRRTGTNYGYTF.

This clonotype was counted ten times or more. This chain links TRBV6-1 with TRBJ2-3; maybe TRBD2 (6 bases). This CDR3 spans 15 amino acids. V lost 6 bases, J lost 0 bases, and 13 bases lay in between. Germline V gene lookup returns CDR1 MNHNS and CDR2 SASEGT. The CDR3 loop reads CASSTLAGSTDTQYF. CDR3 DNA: TGTGCCAGCAGCACGTTGGCGGGAAGCACAGATACGCAGTATTTT.